Following are 22 T cell receptor beta chains from one sample sequenced in a study of neurological immune-mediated disorders. Each CDR3 protein gets one entry after TCRdb re-called the 5' RACE reads with MiXCR. The table shows about 35,000 distinct CDR3 sequences, with nearly 7.5% occurring only once. Input material: PBMCs. These receptors originate from a woman in her thirties or forties in good health.

Many counts were recorded for this clonotype. V usage is TRBV18 and J usage is TRBJ2-2, with 9 positions matching TRBD2. CDR1 is KGHSH, CDR2 LQKENI, per germline. This CDR3 is built from 15 residues. The J segment lost 6 bases and the V segment lost 1 base, leaving 3 bases of the junction unmatched. The CDR3 here is CASSPLAGVAGELFF. The CDR3 nucleotides are TGTGCCAGCTCACCACTAGCGGGAGTGGCCGGGGAGCTGTTTTTT.

This clonotype showed up many times. The V and J genes are TRBV3-1 and TRBJ2-3; D possibly corresponds to TRBD2 (5 bases). Germline assignment: CDR1 LGHDT and CDR2 YNNKEL (reference sequence). Trimming removed 1 base from V and 5 bases from J, with 7 bases in between. The CDR3 consists of 13 residues. CDR3 nucleotide sequence: TGTGCCAGCAGCCAAGTACGGGGAGATACGCAGTATTTT. This codes for CASSQVRGDTQYF.

This clonotype was seen at least ten times. This sequence joins TRBV20-1 and TRBJ2-5; TRBD1 aligns across 9 bases. J gave up 4 bases and V 6 bases, and 18 bases lay outside the gene matches. The germline V gene has CDR1 DFQATT and CDR2 SNEGSKA (reference sequence). The CDR3 runs to 17 residues. The CDR3, as DNA: TGCAGTGCCCCCCAAGTTCGGGGACAGGGCTTTGGAGAGACCCAGTACTTC. It specifies CSAPQVRGQGFGETQYF.

This clonotype showed up many times. V is TRBV6-5 and J is TRBJ1-1, with D perhaps TRBD1 (6 bases). Germline V gene sequence: CDR1 MNHEY, CDR2 SVGAGI. V lost 6 bases to trimming and J lost 5 bases, with 13 bases between them. The CDR3 is 13 residues long. This chain's CDR3 is CASSQGSLTEAFF. Here the CDR3 DNA reads TGTGCCAGCAGCCAGGGGAGTCTGACTGAAGCTTTCTTT.

Many counts were recorded for this clonotype. The V call is TRBV10-1, the J call TRBJ1-1, with no clear D. Germline CDR1 reads WNHNN; CDR2 reads SYGVQD (reference sequence). This CDR3 spans 13 amino acids. With 3 bases removed from V and 2 bases from J, the gap between germline ends came to 7 bases. In DNA form, the CDR3 reads TGCGCCAGCAGTGAAAGGGTAAACACTGAAGCTTTCTTT. Translation: CASSERVNTEAFF.

About this clonotype itself: Sequence at one end of the junction differs from germline and may be a read error. This rearrangement joins TRBV12-3 or TRBV12-4 to TRBJ2-1; 12 bases align to TRBD1. The CDR3 contains 15 residues. This CDR3 reads CASSDPGQGANEQIF. CDR3 sequence (DNA): TGTGCCAGCAGTGATCCGGGACAGGGGGCGAATGAGCAGATCTTT.

Many counts were recorded for this clonotype. This chain links TRBV7-3 with TRBJ2-3; D is perhaps TRBD2 (5 bases). CDR1 SGHTA and CDR2 FQGTGA come from the germline V gene. This CDR3 region has 15 residues. Trimming left V 3 bases short and J 0 bases short, with 10 bases between. In nucleotides, the CDR3 is TGTGCCAGCAGCTTTTCAGCGGCTAGCACAGATACGCAGTATTTT. Translating it yields CASSFSAASTDTQYF.

This clonotype was observed at least ten times. The V gene is TRBV5-1, the J gene TRBJ1-1, with D possibly TRBD1 on 5 matching bases. CDR1 SGHRS and CDR2 YFSETQ come from the germline V gene. The CDR3 has 15 amino acids. V was pared by 0 bases and J by 5 bases, with 14 bases between. For the CDR3, the DNA is TGCGCCAGCAGCTTGGACGTCGTGGGGGGTACTGAAGCTTTCTTT. The encoded protein is CASSLDVVGGTEAFF. The whole variable domain, remainder taken from reference TRBV5-1 and TRBJ1-1, is KAGVTQTPRYLIKTRGQQVTLSCSPISGHRSVSWYQQTPGQGLQFLFEYFSETQRNKGNFPGRFSGRQFSNSRSEMNVSTLELGDSALYLCASSLDVVGGTEAFFGQGTRLTVV.

This clonotype was counted ten times or more. The chain couples TRBV20-1 to TRBJ2-2; unclear D gene. Germline-derived CDR1 and CDR2 are DFQATT and SNEGSKA (reference sequence). The V end lost 1 base, the J end lost 4 bases, and 7 bases lay between the germline ends. This CDR3 has 13 residues. Here the CDR3 DNA reads TGCAGTGCTAGAGGACCATCCACCGGGGAGCTGTTTTTT. This gives the protein CSARGPSTGELFF.

V is TRBV9 and J is TRBJ2-1; 10 bases are shared with TRBD2. The V and J ends lost 4 bases and 10 bases, in that order; junction bases with no gene match: 14. The CDR3 totals 16 residues. Germline V gene data show CDR1 as SGDLS and CDR2 as YYNGEE. The CDR3 coding sequence is TGTGCCAGCAGCACCAGGACTAGCGGCCAGGTCAGGGAGCAGTTCTTC. Its protein product is CASSTRTSGQVREQFF.

This clonotype was seen repeatedly, ten times or more. The chain is built from TRBV20-1 and TRBJ1-1; 7 bases align to TRBD1. This CDR3 comprises 14 residues. Germline CDR1 is DFQATT and CDR2 is SNEGSKA (reference sequence). The V segment lost 2 bases and the J segment 1 base; nucleotides outside the gene matches: 4. CDR3 DNA sequence: TGCAGTGCTAGAAGGACAGGAAGGAACACTGAAGCTTTCTTT. This gives the protein CSARRTGRNTEAFF.

This clonotype was found many times. The rearrangement links TRBV6-1 to TRBJ2-1; TRBD1 aligns across 11 bases. Germline CDR1 is MNHNS and CDR2 is SASEGT. This CDR3 has 17 residues. The J segment lost 13 bases and the V segment lost 1 base, leaving 15 bases of the junction unmatched. CDR3 in amino acids: CASSEVQDRGRGREQFF. The DNA of the CDR3 is TGTGCCAGCAGTGAAGTGCAGGACAGGGGGCGCGGGAGGGAACAGTTCTTC.

In regard to this clonotype: With a much larger clone just one base away, this may be a read error. The chain has TRBV3-1 and TRBJ1-3; D is unresolved. The CDR3 spans 16 residues. CDR1 is LGHDT and CDR2 is YNNKEL in the germline V gene (reference sequence). The CDR3 DNA sequence: TGTGCCAGCAGCCAAGACGGAAGGGCGGTCGGAAACACCAGATATTTT. This gives the protein CASSQDGRAVGNTRYF.

At least ten counts were recorded for this clonotype. The V gene is TRBV4-1, the J gene TRBJ2-5; D might be TRBD2 (6 bases). Trimming took off 4 bases at V and 1 base at J, with 13 bases between the two ends. Per the germline V gene, CDR1 is MGHRA and CDR2 is YSYEKL. The CDR3 runs 15 residues. In nucleotides, the CDR3 is TGCGCCAGCAGCCCCCCCGGGAGCGGCCAAGAGACCCAGTACTTC. Residues: CASSPPGSGQETQYF.

Many counts were recorded for this clonotype. The chain combines TRBV5-6 with TRBJ2-3; 7 bases align to TRBD2. This CDR3 comprises 15 residues. The germline V gene encodes CDR1 SGHDT and CDR2 YYEEEE. Trimming removed 4 bases from V and 7 bases from J; junction bases left unmatched: 12. CDR3 region: CASSPGPREGNTQYF. The CDR3 DNA reads TGTGCCAGCAGCCCGGGCCCGAGGGAGGGAAATACGCAGTATTTT.

At least ten counts were recorded for this clonotype. The chain couples TRBV4-1 to TRBJ2-3, with D possibly called TRBD1 or TRBD2 (5 bases each). Trimming took 0 bases from V and 1 from J, leaving 5 bases between them. There are 14 residues in the CDR3. Germline V lookup: CDR1 MGHRA, CDR2 YSYEKL. DNA of the CDR3: TGCGCCAGCAGCCAAGAGGGGGGCACAGATACGCAGTATTTT. Protein: CASSQEGGTDTQYF.

In its sample, this clonotype was seen many times. The V and J genes are TRBV4-1 and TRBJ1-3; D gene uncertain. CDR1 and CDR2 from the germline V gene are MGHRA and YSYEKL. Trimming stripped 0 bases from V and 8 bases from J, with 14 bases between. CDR3 length: 15 amino acids. In DNA form, the CDR3 reads TGCGCCAGCAGCCAAGATAGCAGTGGCGGGGACACCATATATTTT. Protein product: CASSQDSSGGDTIYF.

This clonotype appeared many times. The chain couples TRBV7-9 to TRBJ2-7, with 8 bases identical to TRBD2. With V trimmed by 6 bases and J by 0 bases, 7 bases remained unmatched. Germline CDR1 reads SEHNR; CDR2 reads FQNEAQ (reference sequence). The CDR3 runs 15 residues. The CDR3 nucleotides are TGTGCCAGCAGTCCCTCTAGCGGGCCCTCCTACGAGCAGTACTTC. Its translation is CASSPSSGPSYEQYF.

This clonotype was recorded many times. CDR3: CASSAGTMNTEAFF. For the CDR3, the DNA is TGTGCCAGCAGTGCCGGGACAATGAACACTGAAGCTTTCTTT. This chain connects TRBV2 to TRBJ1-1, with D perhaps TRBD1 (6 bases). Trimming cost V 4 bases and J 0 bases, with 9 bases left between them. Germline V gives CDR1 SNHLY, CDR2 FYNNEI. This CDR3 contains 14 residues.

In this sample, this clonotype turned up many times. The CDR3, as DNA: TGCGCCAGCAGGAGGGGGGGCGGCGACATGAACACTGAAGCTTTCTTT. It is translated as CASRRGGGDMNTEAFF. The chain employs TRBV4-1 and TRBJ1-1, with TRBD1 as a possible D gene (6 bases). This CDR3 has 16 residues. Germline assignment: CDR1 MGHRA and CDR2 YSYEKL. V lost 6 bases to trimming and J lost 0 bases, with 17 bases between them.

The sample holds a few counts of this clonotype. V usage is TRBV4-1 and J usage is TRBJ1-2; 8 nucleotides line up with TRBD1. The CDR3 has 17 amino acids. CDR1 and CDR2 from the germline V gene are MGHRA and YSYEKL. V lost 0 bases and J lost 5; bases outside the gene matches: 11. The CDR3 loop reads CASSQDSRRDRKYGYTF. CDR3 nucleotides: TGCGCCAGCAGCCAAGATAGTCGAAGGGACAGGAAATATGGCTACACCTTC.

This clonotype was observed many times. This chain uses TRBV7-9 with TRBJ2-7; possibly TRBD1 for D (6 bases). The CDR3 consists of 14 residues. Germline V CDR1 and CDR2: SEHNR, FQNEAQ (reference sequence). The V end lost 5 bases, the J end lost 4 bases, and 15 bases lay between the germline ends. The CDR3, as DNA: TGTGCCAGCAGCCCCCCCGGGACAAGATACGAGCAGTACGTC. Encoded protein: CASSPPGTRYEQYV.